This T cell receptor beta chain stems from a study of T cell responses to AZD1222 COVID-19 vaccine (dated by TCRdb to the early 2020s). For context, the study as a whole: A total of 233 trial participants underwent TCR sequencing, of whom 200 to 220 received two doses of AZD1222 and roughly 25 received two doses of the MenACWY control vaccine. Trial participants were enrolled by age into subgroups of 18-55, 56-69 and 70-plus years, and around 150, 28 and 57 TCR-sequenced participants, respectively, were included in these subgroups. Results the study describes overall, beyond this receptor: Participants were mostly white British and included more females than males, and it was suggested by the authors that clonal diversity may have been underestimated. The 56-69-year group was small, and its depth increase did not reach significance, likely because of low power. Only six AZD1222 recipients were SARS-CoV-2 seropositive at baseline, limiting conclusions about previously exposed vaccinees. Reportedly, almost half of the unique spike-specific TCRs recognized epitopes lying outside the regions that are mutated in the B.1.351 and B.1.1.7 variants. The vaccine-associated CD4 TCRs covered the entire spike protein, and the dominant responses fell in regions 160-218 and 743-854. Spike-specific TCR breadth and depth rose significantly after two AZD1222 doses compared with day 0 and with MenACWY recipients. No day 14 peak-response samples were available, so repertoires were characterized only after the peak T cell response.

On this clone itself: Its antigen remains undetermined. Base qualities are not recorded, but no much larger clone differs from it by a single base.

V is shortened by 7 bases, J by 3 bases, and the region joining them spans 15 bases. CDR1 and CDR2, looked up from the germline V gene, are MNHEY and SVGAGI. The CDR3 measures 15 amino acids from cysteine to phenylalanine. This entry keeps only the CDR3 DNA: 45 bases, framed from base 1. The time point label corresponds to: about 28 days (+/-7) after the second vaccine dose. In the paper's terms, the treatment or condition label means: meningococcal conjugate vaccine given as trial control. Vaccinee samples came from UK trials COV001 and COV002, including a single-blind randomized controlled phase 2/3 trial of AZD1222 (ChAdOx1 nCoV-19) in healthy adults. For TCRbeta chain sequencing, PBMC samples from trial participants were taken at day 0 and at day 28 after the second dose. The CDR3 regions of human TCRbeta chains were analyzed by immunosequencing. As for the original processing: TCRs in the repertoires were compared against a reference library of SARS-CoV-2-specific TCRs that had been generated with the MIRA antigen-specificity platform. Breadth meant the fraction of unique TCRs that were SARS-CoV-2-associated, whereas depth meant the fraction of total T cells that were SARS-CoV-2-associated. Each spike-specific TCR was assigned to its reactive spike region and to a CD4 or CD8 class using the MIRA data. Log10-transformed breadth and depth values were compared by one-way ANOVA with Sidak's multiple comparisons tests. TCRdb obtained this table from immuneACCESS and retained in-frame rearrangements with V and J assigned. These tables miss some clones; where compared with another copy, unresolved V genes account for less than half of the shortfall, and the remainder is unexplained. V and J calls and clone size come straight from that table; D and trimming were deduced from the DNA. A total of 180,000 or so clones appear in this sample, 70% to 90% of them only once. The leading ten clones occupy about 4.1% of the sample.

The chain is encoded by TRBV6-5 joined to TRBJ2-2; the D gene is perhaps TRBD1, on 6 matching bases. The specimen was peripheral blood, collected 28 days after the second dose of the MenACWY control vaccine. This TCR was recovered from an adult who received the MenACWY meningococcal vaccine as a control. The CDR3 protein sequence reads: CASKPGAHHTGELFF. The sequenced DNA: TGTGCCAGCAAGCCAGGGGCTCACCACACCGGGGAGCTGTTTTTT.